This T cell receptor (beta chain) was identified in a study of OX40 agonist ivuxolimab in advanced cancers. Study in general: Patients took ivuxolimab, an agonistic anti-OX40 (CD134) antibody. Study conclusions and caveats: With doses of 0.1 to 3.0 mg/kg, CD4+ and CD8+ blood T cells had undergone clonal expansion by week 6. Also showing low normalized T-cell clonal expansion were some of the nonresponders.

Per germline, CDR1 GTSNPN and CDR2 SVGIG (reference sequence). CDR3 length: 11 amino acids. The J segment lost 6 bases and the V segment lost 2 bases, leaving 1 base of the junction unmatched. Measured with immunoSEQ multiplex PCR; TCRdb has only the in-frame clones, and not every one. There are tens of thousands of clones in the sample; about 80% occur only once, and about 32% lies in the top ten. Sampling times: baseline, cycle 4 day 1, cycle 7 day 1. A note on this clone: Its specificity is unknown.

The sequence was collected from an adult with an advanced solid tumor such as melanoma, head and neck, liver or kidney cancer. The sequences come from CD4+ or CD8+ T cells sorted from blood, collected in a trial of the OX40 agonist ivuxolimab. The chain combines TRBV30 with TRBJ2-7; 7 bases fit TRBD1. CDR3 sequence (DNA): TGTGCCTGGAGTCCAGGGGGCGAGCAGTACTTC. It specifies CAWSPGGEQYF.